The 14 T cell receptor beta chains reported below all come from one sample, sequenced in a study of cytomegalovirus exposure and HLA in healthy donors. It was with 60 Vbeta and 13 Jbeta primers that the PCR ran. Repertoires were generated with immunoSEQ multiplex PCR, while TCRdb's copy carries only in-frame clones and drops some. The table lists some 180,000 clones, about 80% of them singletons. Sequenced: PBMCs. The receptors were gathered from an older woman in good health and CMV-seropositive.

CDR3 amino acids: CASSLMGQTMNQPQHF. The CDR3 DNA sequence: TGTGCCAGCAGTTTAATGGGCCAGACTATGAATCAGCCCCAGCATTTT. The V call is TRBV28, the J call TRBJ1-5; D not certain. The germline CDR1 and CDR2 sequences are MDHEN and SYDVKM. The V end was cut by 2 bases, the J end by 4 bases, with 15 bases between. The CDR3 spans 16 residues.

The chain is built from TRBV6-1 and TRBJ1-2; perhaps TRBD1 as D (6 bases). There are 14 residues in the CDR3. Per the germline V gene, CDR1 is MNHNS and CDR2 is SASEGT. Trimming took 3 bases from V and 2 from J, leaving 10 bases between them. DNA of the CDR3: TGTGCCAGCAGTGAGACAGGAAACAACTATGGCTACACCTTC. As protein: CASSETGNNYGYTF.

This clone was seen a handful of times. V gene TRBV30 combines with J gene TRBJ1-1; TRBD1 might be the D (5 bases). The V gene's germline CDR1 is GTSNPN and CDR2 SVGIG (reference sequence). V was cut by 7 bases and J by 0 bases, with 9 bases left in between. The CDR3 covers 12 residues. CDR3 protein: CALRQLNTEAFF. DNA for the CDR3: TGTGCCTTGCGACAGCTGAACACTGAAGCTTTCTTT.

The chain carries TRBV5-6 and TRBJ1-5; TRBD1 matches 7 bases. The CDR3 covers 17 residues. The V gene's germline CDR1 is SGHDT and CDR2 YYEEEE. Trimming at V came to 1 base and at J to 0 bases, leaving 7 bases not matched to a gene. For the CDR3, the DNA is TGTGCCAGCAGCTTGCGGCTCACAGGGGTTAGCAATCAGCCCCAGCATTTT. This sequence encodes CASSLRLTGVSNQPQHF. Variable domain in full (rest from reference TRBV5-6 and TRBJ1-5): DAGVTQSPTHLIKTRGQQVTLRCSPKSGHDTVSWYQQALGQGPQFIFQYYEEEERQRGNFPDRFSGHQFPNYSSELNVNALLLGDSALYLCASSLRLTGVSNQPQHFGDGTRLSIL.

J is TRBJ1-1 and V is TRBV10-3; 9 bases agree with TRBD1. CDR1 and CDR2 from the germline V gene are ENHRY and SYGVKD. The CDR3 sequence is 15 residues long. The J segment lost 4 bases and the V segment lost 6 bases, leaving 9 bases of the junction unmatched. CDR3 bases: TGTGCCATCAGCGACGGACAGGGGTTTCTCACTGAAGCTTTCTTT. Residues: CAISDGQGFLTEAFF.

The chain employs TRBV11-2 and TRBJ2-1; 7 bases fit TRBD2. Trimming removed 3 bases from V and 12 bases from J; junction bases left unmatched: 11. Germline V CDR1 and CDR2: SGHAT, FQNNGV. This CDR3 contains 14 residues. The CDR3 region is CASSLGSEGGGQFF. The DNA of the CDR3 is TGTGCCAGCAGCTTGGGGTCGGAGGGCGGGGGGCAGTTCTTC.

This chain joins TRBV6-1 and TRBJ2-7; D is ambiguous. From germline, CDR1 is MNHNS and CDR2 SASEGT. Trimming removed 11 bases from V and 3 bases from J, with 11 bases in between. This CDR3 contains 11 residues. CDR3 amino acids: CAGVGLYEQYF. CDR3 bases: TGTGCCGGCGTTGGGCTCTACGAGCAGTACTTC.

The J gene is TRBJ2-5, the V gene TRBV7-3; D is possibly TRBD2 (6 bases). The length of the CDR3 is 13 residues. The V end lost 5 bases, the J end lost 5 bases, and 12 bases lay between the germline ends. The germline gives CDR1 SGHTA, CDR2 FQGTGA. The CDR3 sequence is CASSTGDGETQYF. Here the CDR3 DNA reads TGTGCCAGCAGCACGGGAGACGGGGAGACCCAGTACTTC.

The count of this clone is one. The chain is built from TRBV5-4 and TRBJ1-3; 7 bases are a match to TRBD1. The CDR3 spans 18 residues. Germline V gives CDR1 SGHNT, CDR2 YYREEE (reference sequence). With V trimmed by 0 bases and J by 0 bases, 9 bases remained unmatched. Here the CDR3 reads CASSLGGGDRISGNTIYF. The CDR3 coding sequence is TGTGCCAGCAGCTTGGGAGGGGGCGATAGAATCTCTGGAAACACCATATATTTT. Drawing the rest from reference TRBV5-4 and TRBJ1-3, the complete variable domain is ETGVTQSPTHLIKTRGQQVTLRCSSQSGHNTVSWYQQALGQGPQFIFQYYREEENGRGNFPPRFSGLQFPNYSSELNVNALELDDSALYLCASSLGGGDRISGNTIYFGEGSWLTVV.

The chain has TRBV28 and TRBJ1-6; a weak D match, TRBD1 (5 bases). V was shortened by 5 bases and J by 11 bases, with 10 bases between the two germline ends. CDR1 and CDR2 from the germline V gene are MDHEN and SYDVKM. CDR3 length: 12 amino acids. CDR3 coding DNA: TGTGCCAGCAGTGGGGCGGTTCCACCCCTCCACTTT. Protein: CASSGAVPPLHF. Full variable domain (remainder filled in from reference TRBV28 and TRBJ1-6): DVKVTQSSRYLVKRTGEKVFLECVQDMDHENMFWYRQDPGLGLRLIYFSYDVKMKEKGDIPEGYSVSREKKERFSLILESASTNQTSMYLCASSGAVPPLHFGNGTRLTVT.

The V and J genes are TRBV6-5 and TRBJ1-1; no clear D. CDR1 and CDR2 (germline): MNHEY, SVGAGI. Trimming shortened V by 0 bases and J by 2 bases, and 10 bases separated the two germline ends. The CDR3 length is 15 residues. CDR3 sequence (DNA): TGTGCCAGCAGTTACTCTTTCTCTGGCAACACTGAAGCTTTCTTT. Its translation is CASSYSFSGNTEAFF.

The chain is built from TRBV6-6 and TRBJ1-2, with D possibly TRBD1 on 5 matching bases. The germline V gene has CDR1 MNHNY and CDR2 SVGAGI (reference sequence). CDR3 size: 12 residues. V shed 8 bases and J shed 1 base, with 8 bases lying between them. CDR3 nucleotide sequence: TGTGCCAGCTGGGGACTTAACTATGGCTACACCTTC. Translating it yields CASWGLNYGYTF.

The genes are TRBV30 and TRBJ2-2; 9 bases map to TRBD2. The length of the CDR3 is 14 residues. Germline trimming cut 3 bases from V and 8 bases from J; bases unmatched to any gene: 7. From germline, CDR1 is GTSNPN and CDR2 SVGIG (reference sequence). CDR3 residues: CAWSSGTSMGELFF. The CDR3 nucleotides read TGTGCCTGGAGCTCCGGGACTAGCATGGGGGAGCTGTTTTTT.

The rearrangement links TRBV19 to TRBJ1-2; D is possibly TRBD1 (5 bases). CDR1 and CDR2 (germline): LNHDA, SQIVND (reference sequence). The V gene lost 3 bases and the J gene lost 2 bases, with 19 bases spanning the gap. The CDR3 covers 17 residues. This chain's CDR3 is CASSIGRGSSRNYGYTF. Written as DNA, the CDR3 is TGTGCCAGTAGTATTGGTAGGGGCTCGAGTCGGAACTATGGCTACACCTTC.